This record covers a single T cell receptor beta chain. This record comes from a study of blood T cells in healthy people across ages. Germline V gene data show CDR1 as MNHEY and CDR2 as SMNVEV (reference sequence). Trimming removed 1 base from V and 4 bases from J; junction bases left unmatched: 3. The CDR3 consists of 15 residues. A second PCR of about 6 to 12 cycles used a sample-barcoded 5' primer and a J-beta primer mix. MiXCR, applied by TCRdb to the 5' RACE reads, yields one record per CDR3 protein. In the table there are over 1.5 million distinct CDR3 sequences, roughly 52% of which are singletons.

The chain combines TRBV27 with TRBJ1-2; 10 bases line up with TRBD1. The source material was blood. This TCR came from a woman between 40 and 55 years old in good health. The CDR3, as DNA: TGTGCCAGCAGTTTATTGGGACAGGGGCTCTATGGCTACACCTTC. It encodes CASSLLGQGLYGYTF.